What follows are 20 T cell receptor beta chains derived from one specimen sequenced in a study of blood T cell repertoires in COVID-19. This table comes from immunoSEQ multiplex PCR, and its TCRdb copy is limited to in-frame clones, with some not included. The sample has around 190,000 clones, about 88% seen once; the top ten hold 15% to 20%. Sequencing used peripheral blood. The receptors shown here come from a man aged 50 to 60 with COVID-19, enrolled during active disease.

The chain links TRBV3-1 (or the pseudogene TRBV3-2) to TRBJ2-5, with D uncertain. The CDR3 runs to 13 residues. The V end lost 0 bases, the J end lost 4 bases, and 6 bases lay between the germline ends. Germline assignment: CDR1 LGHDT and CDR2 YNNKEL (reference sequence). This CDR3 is CASSQEGVETQYF. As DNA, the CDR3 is TGTGCCAGCAGCCAAGAAGGAGTAGAGACCCAGTACTTC.

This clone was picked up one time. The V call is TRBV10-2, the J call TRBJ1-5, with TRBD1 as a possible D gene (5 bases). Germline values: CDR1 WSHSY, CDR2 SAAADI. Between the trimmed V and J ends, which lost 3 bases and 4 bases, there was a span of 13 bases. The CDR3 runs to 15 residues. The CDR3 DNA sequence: TGCGCCAGCAGTGAACGAGGACAACAAAATCAGCCCCAGCATTTT. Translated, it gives CASSERGQQNQPQHF.

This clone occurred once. CDR3 in DNA: TGTGCCAGCAGTAGCGGGACTAGCACAGATACGCAGTATTTT. This translates into CASSSGTSTDTQYF. The chain recombines TRBV28 with TRBJ2-3, with 7 bases that match TRBD2. In germline, CDR1 is MDHEN, CDR2 SYDVKM. V was clipped by 5 bases and J by 0 bases; unmatched bases: 2. CDR3 length: 14 residues.

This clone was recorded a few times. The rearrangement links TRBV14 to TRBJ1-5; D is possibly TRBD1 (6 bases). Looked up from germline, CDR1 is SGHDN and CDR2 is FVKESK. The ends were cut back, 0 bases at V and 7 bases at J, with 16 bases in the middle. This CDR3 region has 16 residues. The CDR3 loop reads CASSQECRGTDQPQHF. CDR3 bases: TGTGCCAGCAGCCAAGAATGCAGGGGAACGGACCAGCCCCAGCATTTT. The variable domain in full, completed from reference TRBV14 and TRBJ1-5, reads EAGVTQFPSHSVIEKGQTVTLRCDPISGHDNLYWYRRVMGKEIKFLLHFVKESKQDESGMPNNRFLAERTGGTYSTLKVQPAELEDSGVYFCASSQECRGTDQPQHFGDGTRLSIL.

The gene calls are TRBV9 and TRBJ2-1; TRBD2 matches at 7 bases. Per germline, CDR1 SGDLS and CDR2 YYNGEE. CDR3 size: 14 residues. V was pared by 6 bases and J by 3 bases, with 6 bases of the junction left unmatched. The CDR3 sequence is CASNVGGNYNEQFF. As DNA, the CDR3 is TGTGCCAGCAACGTGGGGGGGAACTACAATGAGCAGTTCTTC.

CDR3 in amino acids: CASSLSTEAFF. The CDR3, as DNA: TGTGCCAGCAGTTTGTCTACTGAAGCTTTCTTT. V gene TRBV12-3 or TRBV12-4 combines with J gene TRBJ1-1; D is unclear. Deletions cut 3 bases from V and 5 bases from J, with 4 bases between. This CDR3 is 11 amino acids long.

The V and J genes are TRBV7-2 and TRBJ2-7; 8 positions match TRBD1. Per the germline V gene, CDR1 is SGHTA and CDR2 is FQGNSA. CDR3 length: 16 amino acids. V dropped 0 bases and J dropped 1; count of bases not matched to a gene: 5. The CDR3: CASSLASQGASYEQYF. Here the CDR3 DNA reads TGTGCCAGCAGCTTAGCGTCCCAGGGGGCTTCCTACGAGCAGTACTTC.

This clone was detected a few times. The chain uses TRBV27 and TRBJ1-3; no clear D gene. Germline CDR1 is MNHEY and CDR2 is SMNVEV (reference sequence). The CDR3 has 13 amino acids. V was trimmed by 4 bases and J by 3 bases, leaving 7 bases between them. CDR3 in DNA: TGTGCCAGCAGTTCCGGTCTTGGAAACACCATATATTTT. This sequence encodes CASSSGLGNTIYF.

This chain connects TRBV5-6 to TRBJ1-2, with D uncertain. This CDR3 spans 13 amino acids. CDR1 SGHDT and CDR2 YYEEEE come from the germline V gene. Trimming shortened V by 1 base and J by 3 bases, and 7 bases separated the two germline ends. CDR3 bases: TGTGCCAGCAGCTTGTGGGGAGACTATGGCTACACCTTC. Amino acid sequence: CASSLWGDYGYTF.

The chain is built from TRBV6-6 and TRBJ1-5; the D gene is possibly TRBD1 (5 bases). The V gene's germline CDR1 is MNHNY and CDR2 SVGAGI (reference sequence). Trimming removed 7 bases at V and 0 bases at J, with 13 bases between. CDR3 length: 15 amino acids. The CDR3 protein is CASKSRDYSNQPQHF. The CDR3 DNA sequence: TGTGCCAGCAAAAGCAGGGATTATAGCAATCAGCCCCAGCATTTT.

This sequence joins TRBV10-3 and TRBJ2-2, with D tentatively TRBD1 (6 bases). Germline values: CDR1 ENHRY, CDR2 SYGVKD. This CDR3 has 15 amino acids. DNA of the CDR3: TGTGCATCGCGGTCGGGACAAACGAACACCGGGGAGCTGTTTTTT. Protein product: CASRSGQTNTGELFF.

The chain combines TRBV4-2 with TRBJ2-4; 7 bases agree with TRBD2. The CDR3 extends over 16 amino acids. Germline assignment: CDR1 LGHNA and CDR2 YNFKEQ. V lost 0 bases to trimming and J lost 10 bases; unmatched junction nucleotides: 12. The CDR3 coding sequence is TGTGCCAGCAGCCAAGATCTTTCTAGCGGTGATTCAATTCAGTACTTC. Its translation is CASSQDLSSGDSIQYF.

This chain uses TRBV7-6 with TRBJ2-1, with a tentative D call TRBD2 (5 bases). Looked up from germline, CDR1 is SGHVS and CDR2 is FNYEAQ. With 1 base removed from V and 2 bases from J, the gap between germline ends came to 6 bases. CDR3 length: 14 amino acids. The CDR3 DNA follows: TGTGCCAGCAGCTTAGTGAGGGCCTACAATGAGCAGTTCTTC. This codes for CASSLVRAYNEQFF.

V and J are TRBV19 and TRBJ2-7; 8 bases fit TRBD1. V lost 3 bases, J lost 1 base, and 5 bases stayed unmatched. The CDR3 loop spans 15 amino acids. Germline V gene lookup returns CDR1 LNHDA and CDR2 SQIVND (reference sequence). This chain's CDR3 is CASSMPGQGSYEQYF. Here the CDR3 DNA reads TGTGCCAGTAGTATGCCAGGACAGGGATCCTACGAGCAGTACTTC.

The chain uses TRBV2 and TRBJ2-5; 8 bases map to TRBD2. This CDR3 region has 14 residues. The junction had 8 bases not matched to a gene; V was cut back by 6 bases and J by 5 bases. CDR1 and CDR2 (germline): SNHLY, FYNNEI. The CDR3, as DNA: TGTGCCAGCAGCGGGGGACTAGTGGCGGAGACCCAGTACTTC. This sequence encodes CASSGGLVAETQYF.

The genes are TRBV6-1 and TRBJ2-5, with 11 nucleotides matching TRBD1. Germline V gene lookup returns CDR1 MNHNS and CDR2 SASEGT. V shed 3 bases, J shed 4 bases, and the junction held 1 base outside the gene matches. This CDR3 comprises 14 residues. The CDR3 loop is CASSEGTGGETQYF. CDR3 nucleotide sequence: TGTGCCAGCAGTGAGGGGACAGGGGGAGAGACCCAGTACTTC.

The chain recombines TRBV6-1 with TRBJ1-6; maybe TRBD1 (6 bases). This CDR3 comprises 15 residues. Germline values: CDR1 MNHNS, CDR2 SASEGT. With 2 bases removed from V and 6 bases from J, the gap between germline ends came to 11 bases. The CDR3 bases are TGTGCCAGCAGTGAAAGGGGGGGTAGTAATTCACCCCTCCACTTT. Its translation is CASSERGGSNSPLHF.

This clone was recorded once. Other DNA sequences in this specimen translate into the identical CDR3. The CDR3 is CASSRSGGEQYF. In DNA, the CDR3 is TGTGCCAGCAGCCGATCAGGGGGCGAGCAGTACTTC. V usage is TRBV3-1 (or the pseudogene TRBV3-2) and J usage is TRBJ2-7, with 7 nucleotides matching TRBD1. In germline, CDR1 is LGHDT, CDR2 YNNKEL (reference sequence). This CDR3 is built from 12 residues. The V segment lost 4 bases and the J segment 6 bases; nucleotides outside the gene matches: 3.

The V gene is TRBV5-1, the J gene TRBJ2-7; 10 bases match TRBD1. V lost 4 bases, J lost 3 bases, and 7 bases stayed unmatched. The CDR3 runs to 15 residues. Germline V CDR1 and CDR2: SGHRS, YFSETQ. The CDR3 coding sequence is TGCGCCAGCAGCGAGAAGGGACAGGGGAGCTACGAGCAGTACTTC. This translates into CASSEKGQGSYEQYF. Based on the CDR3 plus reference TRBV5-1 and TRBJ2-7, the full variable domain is KAGVTQTPRYLIKTRGQQVTLSCSPISGHRSVSWYQQTPGQGLQFLFEYFSETQRNKGNFPGRFSGRQFSNSRSEMNVSTLELGDSALYLCASSEKGQGSYEQYFGPGTRLTVT.

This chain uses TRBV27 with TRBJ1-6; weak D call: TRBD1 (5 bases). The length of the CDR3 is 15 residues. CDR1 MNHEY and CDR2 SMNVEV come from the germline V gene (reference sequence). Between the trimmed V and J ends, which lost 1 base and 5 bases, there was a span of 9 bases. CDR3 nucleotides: TGTGCCAGCAGTTTATTCACAGGCGATAATTCACCCCTCCACTTT. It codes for CASSLFTGDNSPLHF.